The 8 T cell receptor beta chains below were found in one sample sequenced in a study of T cell responses to AZD1222 COVID-19 vaccine. Libraries were prepared by immunoSEQ multiplex PCR; TCRdb keeps only in-frame clonotypes and omits some of them. The repertoire holds 140,000 to 150,000 clones, more than 85% seen once, with roughly 4% in the top ten. The specimen was peripheral blood, collected 28 days after the second AZD1222 dose. All receptors derive from an adult who received the AZD1222 COVID-19 vaccine.

The genes are TRBV3-1 (or the pseudogene TRBV3-2) and TRBJ1-2; D gene ambiguous. Germline V gives CDR1 LGHDT, CDR2 YNNKEL (reference sequence). The V and J ends lost 0 bases and 8 bases respectively, with 13 bases between them. This CDR3 has 14 amino acids. This CDR3 reads CASSQDGQLGGYTF. In nucleotides, the CDR3 is TGTGCCAGCAGCCAAGACGGGCAGCTCGGAGGCTACACCTTC.

The genes are TRBV19 and TRBJ2-5; perhaps TRBD2 as D (6 bases). V gave up 4 bases and J gave up 5 bases, with 11 bases separating them. Germline-derived CDR1 and CDR2 are LNHDA and SQIVND (reference sequence). CDR3 length: 13 residues. The DNA for the CDR3 is TGTGCCAGTAGTACGGGGGTAGGCGAGACCCAGTACTTC. Translated: CASSTGVGETQYF.

The chain recombines TRBV27 with TRBJ2-2; D call uncertain. Trimming shortened V by 3 bases and J by 7 bases, and 9 bases separated the two germline ends. The CDR3 is made up of 13 amino acids. The V gene's germline CDR1 is MNHEY and CDR2 SMNVEV (reference sequence). The CDR3 DNA follows: TGTGCCAGCAGTTTTAGTAGTTTCGGGGAGCTGTTTTTT. This gives the protein CASSFSSFGELFF.

The rearrangement uses TRBV5-6 and TRBJ2-1; either TRBD1 or TRBD2 may fit D (5 bases each). V was shortened by 7 bases and J by 5 bases, with 19 bases between the two germline ends. The CDR3 has 15 amino acids. Germline values: CDR1 SGHDT, CDR2 YYEEEE. CDR3 residues: CASALGRTPHNEQFF. In DNA, the CDR3 is TGTGCCAGCGCGCTGGGACGGACGCCCCACAATGAGCAGTTCTTC.

The CDR3 bases are TGTGCCAGCAGCCCCAATAGCGGGCCAAACCAACATGAGCAGTTCTTC. It specifies CASSPNSGPNQHEQFF. The J gene is TRBJ2-1, the V gene TRBV7-9; 7 bases are shared with TRBD2. Germline CDR1 is SEHNR and CDR2 is FQNEAQ (reference sequence). This CDR3 has 16 residues. V was clipped by 5 bases and J by 8 bases; unmatched bases: 15.

The chain joins TRBV7-8 to TRBJ1-5; D ambiguous. This CDR3 contains 16 residues. V gave up 2 bases and J gave up 7 bases, with 18 bases separating them. Looked up from germline, CDR1 is SGHVS and CDR2 is FQNEAQ. Here the CDR3 DNA reads TGTGCCAGCAGCTTAATCAGGACCCCCCTTGGGCAGCCCCAGCATTTT. Translated: CASSLIRTPLGQPQHF. The full variable domain, rest sourced from reference TRBV7-8 and TRBJ1-5, is GAGVSQSPRYKVAKRGQDVALRCDPISGHVSLFWYQQALGQGPEFLTYFQNEAQLDKSGLPSDRFFAERPEGSVSTLKIQRTQQEDSAVYLCASSLIRTPLGQPQHFGDGTRLSIL.

The chain recombines TRBV6-2 or TRBV6-3 with TRBJ1-5, with unresolved D. The length of the CDR3 is 15 residues. The ends were cut back, 6 bases at V and 5 bases at J, with 17 bases in the middle. Per the germline V gene, CDR1 is MNHEY and CDR2 is SVGEGT. The CDR3 is CASSAGQFGYQPQHF. In DNA form, the CDR3 reads TGTGCCAGCAGCGCTGGGCAGTTCGGCTATCAGCCCCAGCATTTT.

This clone was seen repeatedly, ten times or more. The CDR3: CASSQVDRDGGQPQHF. CDR3 DNA sequence: TGTGCCAGCAGCCAAGTCGACAGGGATGGAGGTCAGCCCCAGCATTTT. The chain uses TRBV4-2 and TRBJ1-5; 7 bases align to TRBD1. V lost 1 base, J lost 6 bases, and 9 bases stayed unmatched. The CDR3 is 16 residues long. Germline CDR1 and CDR2: LGHNA and YNFKEQ.